The 21 T cell receptor beta chains below all came from one sample that was sequenced in a study of response to subunit inactivated influenza vaccine. TCRdb independently ran MiXCR on the RT-PCR reads; one entry per CDR3 protein. The table lists about 610,000 distinct CDR3 sequences, approximately 15% of them singletons. Sequencing used PBMCs from blood, obtained roughly 12 days after vaccination. These receptors were collected from a man in his forties or fifties who received an inactivated influenza vaccine.

The chain has TRBV5-1 and TRBJ2-1; 7 bases are a match to TRBD1. The CDR3 runs to 15 residues. After removal of 6 bases from V and 0 bases from J, the junction contained 6 bases not matched to a gene. Germline-derived CDR1 and CDR2 are SGHRS and YFSETQ. As DNA, the CDR3 is TGCGCCAGCAATGAAGGGGACAGCTCCTACAATGAGCAGTTCTTC. Its translation: CASNEGDSSYNEQFF.

The CDR3 nucleotides are TGCGCCAGCAGCGCGGACAGGGGACCCTCCGAGCAGTACTTC. Amino acid sequence: CASSADRGPSEQYF. This chain joins TRBV5-1 and TRBJ2-7, with 9 bases identical to TRBD1. The CDR3 runs to 14 residues. V was clipped by 4 bases and J by 6 bases; unmatched bases: 8. Germline CDR1 and CDR2: SGHRS and YFSETQ.

This clonotype was detected a few times. The chain combines TRBV12-3 or TRBV12-4 with TRBJ2-7, with 7 bases that match TRBD1. The CDR3 extends over 15 amino acids. J lost 0 bases, V lost 5 bases, and 7 bases had no gene match. CDR3 loop: CASSGVGQDSYEQYF. CDR3 sequence (DNA): TGTGCCAGCAGTGGTGTCGGACAGGACTCCTACGAGCAGTACTTC.

The rearrangement uses TRBV20-1 and TRBJ2-7; 9 positions agree with TRBD2. J gave up 6 bases and V 5 bases, and 8 bases lay outside the gene matches. Germline V gene data show CDR1 as DFQATT and CDR2 as SNEGSKA (reference sequence). The CDR3 sequence is 13 residues long. CDR3 region: CSAVPSGVIEQYF. The CDR3 nucleotides read TGCAGTGCTGTCCCTAGCGGGGTTATCGAGCAGTACTTC.

This rearrangement joins TRBV21-1 to TRBJ2-1; TRBD1, the D gene given by the table, was not confirmed from the DNA. TRBV21-1 constitutes a pseudogene. This CDR3 region has 16 residues. The CDR3 spells CASSKPGTGSYNEQFF. CDR3 sequence (DNA): TGTGCCAGCAGCAAACCCGGGACAGGGTCCTACAATGAGCAGTTCTTC.

This clonotype was detected a few times. The chain combines TRBV20-1 with TRBJ2-1; TRBD2 is a possible D gene (6 bases). CDR3 length: 13 residues. Germline V CDR1 and CDR2: DFQATT, SNEGSKA (reference sequence). Trimming cost V 8 bases and J 4 bases, with 15 bases left between them. CDR3 nucleotide sequence: TGCAGTCGTGTGGCGGGAACTTACAATGAGCAGTTCTTC. As protein: CSRVAGTYNEQFF.

This clonotype was found a few times. This chain uses TRBV7-8 with TRBJ2-1; D remains ambiguous. The CDR3 loop spans 11 amino acids. Trimming took off 5 bases at V and 9 bases at J, with 8 bases between the two ends. Germline V gene data show CDR1 as SGHVS and CDR2 as FQNEAQ. The CDR3 reads CASSDPIEQFF. The CDR3 region has the DNA TGTGCCAGCAGCGACCCCATTGAGCAGTTCTTC.

This chain connects TRBV29-1 to TRBJ2-7, with 9 bases identical to TRBD1. J was trimmed by 0 bases and V by 6 bases; bases with no gene match: 12. This CDR3 region has 16 residues. CDR1 is SQVTM and CDR2 is ANQGSEA in the germline V gene. The CDR3 here is CSVFDRGRGTSYEQYF. In nucleotides, the CDR3 is TGCAGCGTGTTCGACAGGGGGAGAGGGACCTCCTACGAGCAGTACTTC.

Only one count was recorded for this clonotype. The chain couples TRBV5-1 to TRBJ1-3, with D perhaps matching TRBD1 (6 bases). Trimming took 4 bases from V and 0 from J, leaving 11 bases between them. Per the germline V gene, CDR1 is SGHRS and CDR2 is YFSETQ. This CDR3 spans 15 amino acids. CDR3 loop: CASSPGVNSGNTIYF. As DNA, the CDR3 is TGCGCCAGCAGCCCAGGGGTAAACTCTGGAAACACCATATATTTT.

V and J are TRBV12-3 or TRBV12-4 and TRBJ1-1; D perhaps matches TRBD1 (5 bases). The CDR3 spans 14 residues. V lost 6 bases and J lost 6, with 17 bases in between. CDR3 sequence (DNA): TGTGCCAGCAGCCCTGTGTCAGGGTTGGCTGAAGCTTTCTTT. Translated, it gives CASSPVSGLAEAFF.

A few counts support this clonotype. CDR3 sequence reads: CASSLVGLNNEQFF. For the CDR3, the DNA is TGTGCCAGCAGCTTAGTGGGACTGAACAATGAGCAGTTCTTC. The chain links TRBV7-3 to TRBJ2-1; D might be TRBD2 (6 bases). The V end was cut by 2 bases, the J end by 5 bases, with 10 bases between. The CDR3 has 14 residues. The germline V gene encodes CDR1 SGHTA and CDR2 FQGTGA. Combining the CDR3 with reference TRBV7-3 and TRBJ2-1 gives the whole variable domain GAGVSQTPSNKVTEKGKYVELRCDPISGHTALYWYRQSLGQGPEFLIYFQGTGAADDSGLPNDRFFAVRPEGSVSTLKIQRTERGDSAVYLCASSLVGLNNEQFFGPGTRLTVL.

This clonotype was observed a handful of times. The rearrangement links TRBV28 to TRBJ1-2; D possibly corresponds to TRBD1 (5 bases). In germline, CDR1 is MDHEN, CDR2 SYDVKM. The V end was cut by 7 bases, the J end by 5 bases, with 17 bases between. CDR3 length equals 14 residues. This chain's CDR3 is CASKPRDDGYGYTF. The CDR3 nucleotides are TGTGCCAGCAAGCCAAGGGACGATGGGTATGGCTACACCTTC.

In its sample, this clonotype was seen many times. J is TRBJ2-5 and V is TRBV7-9, with D perhaps TRBD2 (6 bases). The CDR3 sequence is 13 residues long. CDR1 is SEHNR and CDR2 is FQNEAQ in the germline V gene (reference sequence). V was cut by 3 bases and J by 2 bases, with 7 bases left in between. CDR3 in amino acids: CASSFGGQETQYF. CDR3 coding DNA: TGTGCCAGCAGCTTCGGGGGACAAGAGACCCAGTACTTC.

This clonotype was seen more than once but under ten times. This chain connects TRBV10-3 to TRBJ2-1; D gene ambiguous. This CDR3 has 11 residues. Germline CDR1 and CDR2: ENHRY and SYGVKD. Trimming pared 8 bases from V and 5 bases from J, leaving 7 bases between. The CDR3 coding sequence is TGTGCCATCTCCCGTGACAATGAGCAGTTCTTC. Protein product: CAISRDNEQFF.

The chain couples TRBV28 to TRBJ1-6; D is unclear. This CDR3 spans 13 amino acids. Germline CDR1 is MDHEN and CDR2 is SYDVKM. Trimming shortened V by 6 bases and J by 14 bases, and 17 bases separated the two germline ends. The CDR3 protein is CASSLTHGLTLHF. The CDR3 DNA follows: TGTGCCAGCAGCCTCACCCATGGTCTAACCCTCCACTTT. Combining the CDR3 with reference TRBV28 and TRBJ1-6 gives the whole variable domain DVKVTQSSRYLVKRTGEKVFLECVQDMDHENMFWYRQDPGLGLRLIYFSYDVKMKEKGDIPEGYSVSREKKERFSLILESASTNQTSMYLCASSLTHGLTLHFGNGTRLTVT.

This clonotype was observed many times. DNA for the CDR3: TGCGCCAGCAGAACACGGGACGCGGGAGTCTACGAGCAGTACTTC. Protein: CASRTRDAGVYEQYF. The gene calls are TRBV5-1 and TRBJ2-7; 7 bases line up with TRBD2. Looked up from germline, CDR1 is SGHRS and CDR2 is YFSETQ. Trimming at V came to 5 bases and at J to 3 bases, leaving 11 bases not matched to a gene. This CDR3 contains 15 residues.

This clonotype was seen a handful of times. This sequence joins TRBV2 and TRBJ1-5, with D tentatively TRBD1 (6 bases). Trimming cost V 7 bases and J 11 bases, with 18 bases left between them. The CDR3 has 13 amino acids. CDR1 SNHLY and CDR2 FYNNEI come from the germline V gene. CDR3: CASIGTPKGAQHF. Here the CDR3 DNA reads TGTGCCAGCATTGGGACACCCAAAGGAGCCCAGCATTTT.

This clonotype turned up a few times. The chain combines TRBV7-2 with TRBJ2-5; no clear D. Looked up from germline, CDR1 is SGHTA and CDR2 is FQGNSA. Trimming removed 5 bases from V and 5 bases from J, with 12 bases in between. This CDR3 comprises 13 residues. In DNA, the CDR3 is TGTGCCAGCAGCCCATCACCGGACGAGACCCAGTACTTC. Amino acids: CASSPSPDETQYF.

The chain combines TRBV6-2 or TRBV6-3 with TRBJ2-7, with 7 bases identical to TRBD1. The CDR3 is 16 amino acids. The trim removed 7 bases at V and 2 bases at J, leaving 14 bases unmatched. Germline loops: CDR1 MNHEY, CDR2 SVGEGT. CDR3 nucleotide sequence: TGTGCCAGCACCCCAGCGTCCGGGGACAGACCCTACGAGCAGTACTTC. Encoded protein: CASTPASGDRPYEQYF.

This clonotype was recorded a few times. V and J are TRBV7-9 and TRBJ2-1, with D unresolved. V lost 7 bases and J 5 bases, leaving 3 bases between the germline ends. CDR1 and CDR2 from the germline V gene are SEHNR and FQNEAQ (reference sequence). The CDR3 consists of 10 residues. The CDR3 reads CASMNNEQFF. The CDR3 DNA follows: TGTGCCAGCATGAACAATGAGCAGTTCTTC. Variable domain in full (rest from reference TRBV7-9 and TRBJ2-1): DTGVSQNPRHKITKRGQNVTFRCDPISEHNRLYWYRQTLGQGPEFLTYFQNEAQLEKSRLLSDRFSAERPKGSFSTLEIQRTEQGDSAMYLCASMNNEQFFGPGTRLTVL.

This clonotype appeared a few times. At one boundary the junction diverges from the germline segment, which might be a read error. V usage is TRBV29-1 and J usage is TRBJ1-1; possibly TRBD1 for D (6 bases). In germline, CDR1 is SQVTM, CDR2 ANQGSEA. The CDR3 covers 13 residues. The CDR3: CSGEDRQNTEAFF. CDR3 DNA: TGCAGCGGTGAAGACAGGCAGAACACTGAAGCTTTCTTT.